The clone carrying this TCR beta chain turned up a few times. Antigen specificity is unknown. V lost 4 bases to trimming and J lost 1 base; unmatched junction nucleotides: 8. The CDR3 has 15 amino acids. Per germline, CDR1 SGHDT and CDR2 YYEEEE. The data were taken from a study of PD-1 blockade in mismatch repair-deficient tumors. Overall study context: Patients had eleven to twelve mismatch repair-deficient cancer types, all previously treated and progressing. Study-level findings and limits: Rapid post-treatment expansion, then contraction, generally preceding radiologic response, marked tumor-resident clones.

Every patient had mismatch repair deficiency by PCR or immunohistochemistry. The data were produced by immunoSEQ multiplex PCR, yet TCRdb's version contains in-frame clones alone and is incomplete. The data contain around 68,000 clones, roughly 80% of them seen just once; the ten biggest clones take up roughly 5.5%. Material: peripheral blood, obtained 2 weeks after starting pembrolizumab. This sequence was found in an adult with mismatch repair-deficient cancer. The chain carries TRBV5-6 and TRBJ2-7; TRBD1 matches at 7 bases. The CDR3 region is CASSLGQLNSYEQYF. CDR3 nucleotides: TGTGCCAGCAGCCTGGGACAGTTAAATTCCTACGAGCAGTACTTC.